This T cell receptor (beta chain) was found in a study of blood T cell repertoires in COVID-19. Produced via immunoSEQ multiplex PCR; TCRdb's table is partial and in-frame only. The sample contains about 300,000 clones, 89% of which appear only once. J lost 9 bases, V lost 0 bases, and 3 bases had no gene match. The CDR3 length is 14 residues. CDR1 is MGHDK, CDR2 SYGVNS, per germline. This clone has a single count. V and J are TRBV25-1 and TRBJ2-1; TRBD1 aligns across 9 bases. This sequence originates from a woman aged 25 to 39 with COVID-19, enrolled during active disease. Sequencing input: peripheral blood. The CDR3 coding sequence is TGTGCCAGCAGTGAATATCAGGACAGGGGTGAGCAGTTCTTC. Its translation: CASSEYQDRGEQFF.